The rows below give T cell receptor beta chains drawn from one sample of a study of T-cell memory formation after mild COVID-19. TCRdb reanalysed the 5' RACE reads using MiXCR and keeps one entry per CDR3 protein. The table includes 410,000 or so distinct CDR3 sequences, around 22% detected once. Sequenced sample: PBMCs or a T cell subset sorted from them (not recorded which). The receptors originated from an adult woman who had mild COVID-19 (a few samples of this study predate the infection). Cell type and time point are not known. Both conserved end residues are part of each CDR3. The D gene is left open where the match is weak. The listing skips clone size in some rows; elsewhere it reads once, few, many or a size class.

cdr3_nt cdr3_aa cdr3_length v_call d_call j_call clone_size
TGTGCCAGCAGCTCGGGAGGGAACACTGAAGCTTTCTTT CASSSGGNTEAFF 13 TRBV7-3 - TRBJ1-1 many
TGTGCCAGCAGTCCAGACGGACTTTTTGAAGCTTTCTTT CASSPDGLFEAFF 13 TRBV7-3 - TRBJ1-1 few
TGTGCCAGCAGTTTTGGGGCAGGGCGGACATCTTATGGCTACACCTTC CASSFGAGRTSYGYTF 16 TRBV27 - TRBJ1-2 few
TGTGCCAGCAGTAAGCCAGGGGCCGTCTACGAGCAGTACTTC CASSKPGAVYEQYF 14 TRBV6-2/TRBV6-3 - TRBJ2-7 -
TGTGCCAGCAGCCGGGCGCGGACCGCGGGGATGCAGCCCCAGCATTTT CASSRARTAGMQPQHF 16 TRBV12-3/TRBV12-4 - TRBJ1-5 -
TGTGCCAGCAGCTTAGCCTCTAGCGGGAACTACGAGCAGTACTTC CASSLASSGNYEQYF 15 TRBV11-2 TRBD2 TRBJ2-7 few
TGTGCCAGCACCCTTGGGAATTCACCCCTCCACTTT CASTLGNSPLHF 12 TRBV12-3/TRBV12-4 - TRBJ1-6 -
TGTGCCAGCAGTTTCGACACCGGGGAGCTGTTTTTT CASSFDTGELFF 12 TRBV12-3/TRBV12-4 - TRBJ2-2 many
TGCGCCAGCAGCCAAGATCTAGGGGTAGATGAGCAGTTCTTC CASSQDLGVDEQFF 14 TRBV4-1 - TRBJ2-1 few
TGTGCCAGCAGCGAAGACAGGACAGTTTACGAAGCTTTCTTT CASSEDRTVYEAFF 14 TRBV6-1 - TRBJ1-1 -
TGTGCCAGCAGCTACCCCTTCCAACGACTAGCGCGTAACACCGGGGAGCTGTTTTTT CASSYPFQRLARNTGELFF 19 TRBV7-2 TRBD2 TRBJ2-2 -
TGTGCCACCAGCAGAGATTACGGGACAGGGGTCGGAAACACCATATATTTT CATSRDYGTGVGNTIYF 17 TRBV15 TRBD1 TRBJ1-3 -
TGTGCCACCCGACCAGGACTGTTGGACACTGAAGCTTTCTTT CATRPGLLDTEAFF 14 TRBV27 - TRBJ1-1 -
TGTGCCAGCATCCCGGGACTAGCGCGCACAGATACGCAGTATTTT CASIPGLARTDTQYF 15 TRBV12-3/TRBV12-4 TRBD2 TRBJ2-3 few
TGTGCCAGTAGTATAGATCAAGGTTACGAGCAGTACTTC CASSIDQGYEQYF 13 TRBV19 - TRBJ2-7 once
TGTGCCAGCAGACCTCAGGGTGCCCCTTACGAGCAGTACTTC CASRPQGAPYEQYF 14 TRBV7-2 - TRBJ2-7 -
TGTGCCAGCACACAACCGGGGTACAATGAGCAGTTCTTC CASTQPGYNEQFF 13 TRBV5-6 - TRBJ2-1 few
TGTGCCAGTTTACAGAGCAATGAGCAGTTCTTC CASLQSNEQFF 11 TRBV6-6 - TRBJ2-1 -
TGTGCCAGCAGCCTTCCCTCGGGACAGGACTACAATGAGCAGTTCTTC CASSLPSGQDYNEQFF 16 TRBV7-9 TRBD1 TRBJ2-1 few
TGCGCCACCTCCTTGGGACTTGTCACCGGGGAGCTGTTTTTT CATSLGLVTGELFF 14 TRBV5-1 - TRBJ2-2 few
TGTGCCAGCAGTCCTCCCCCCTACAGGTCCGGCTACGAGCAGTACTTC CASSPPPYRSGYEQYF 16 TRBV27 - TRBJ2-7 -
TGTGCCAGCAGTCCCGGACCCGCACGGGAGCAGTACTTC CASSPGPAREQYF 13 TRBV6-5 - TRBJ2-7 few
TGTGCCACCAGTGATCACCTAGCGGGGGTCAACAATGAGCAGTTCTTC CATSDHLAGVNNEQFF 16 TRBV24-1 TRBD2 TRBJ2-1 few
TGTGCCACTGGAGGGGATCCCTCCCGTTCACCCCTCCACTTT CATGGDPSRSPLHF 14 TRBV6-5 - TRBJ1-6 -
TGCAGTGCCGTGGGGTGGGGCACTAGCGGGGGAGAGACCCAGTACTTC CSAVGWGTSGGETQYF 16 TRBV20-1 TRBD2 TRBJ2-5 few
TGTGCCAGCAGCCATCTCGGTGAGAATGAGCAGTTCTTC CASSHLGENEQFF 13 TRBV7-9 - TRBJ2-1 many
TGTGCCACCTCGACTAGCTCCACAGATACGCAGTATTTT CATSTSSTDTQYF 13 TRBV11-2 TRBD2 TRBJ2-3 -
TGTGCCAGCAAAGGCGGGGTTAGCACAGATACGCAGTATTTT CASKGGVSTDTQYF 14 TRBV13 - TRBJ2-3 -
TGCAGTGCTAGGGACAGGTTCCGCATGAACACTGAAGCTTTCTTT CSARDRFRMNTEAFF 15 TRBV20-1 TRBD1 TRBJ1-1 few
TGCAGTGCTAGAACACAAGAGACCCAGTACTTC CSARTQETQYF 11 TRBV20-1 - TRBJ2-5 -
TGTGCCAGCAGTTACTCGATTGGCGCGGGAGGGAATAACAATGAGCAGTTCTTC CASSYSIGAGGNNNEQFF 18 TRBV6-5 TRBD2 TRBJ2-1 -
TGTGCCAGTCAACATCGCCTCCAAGAGACCCAGTACTTC CASQHRLQETQYF 13 TRBV2 - TRBJ2-5 few
TGTGCCAGCAGCTTGGGAGTGTTAGGGACTGAAGCTTTCTTT CASSLGVLGTEAFF 14 TRBV5-6 - TRBJ1-1 -
TGTGCCAGCCGTCAAGGGGGTACCGAGCAGTACTTC CASRQGGTEQYF 12 TRBV27 - TRBJ2-7 -
TGCGCCAGCAGCTTACCGGGGACCAACAATGAGCAGTTCTTC CASSLPGTNNEQFF 14 TRBV5-1 - TRBJ2-1 few
TGTGCCAGCAGCCCCCGTGGAGCGGGGGGAGGCAATGAGCAGTTCTTC CASSPRGAGGGNEQFF 16 TRBV7-3 TRBD2 TRBJ2-1 few
TGTGCCTGGAAAATTGGCAGTCCCCTTGGTGATACCTTC CAWKIGSPLGDTF 13 TRBV30 - TRBJ1-2 -
TGTGCCAGCAGTTTACTAGCGGGACGCACCGGGGAGCTGTTTTTT CASSLLAGRTGELFF 15 TRBV12-3/TRBV12-4 TRBD2 TRBJ2-2 -
TGCGCCAGCAGCTCCCGGGGGGGGACAGGGCCTGGGGAGCAGTACTTC CASSSRGGTGPGEQYF 16 TRBV4-3 - TRBJ2-7 -
TGTGCCACCAGTGATTTGGAGAACACCGGGGAGCTGTTTTTT CATSDLENTGELFF 14 TRBV24-1 - TRBJ2-2 -
TGTGCCAGCAGCACGCAACACCTCCGGGACGCCGGCACAGATACGCAGTATTTT CASSTQHLRDAGTDTQYF 18 TRBV4-2 - TRBJ2-3 few
TGCGCCAGCAGCTTGTACGGGACAGGGAACACCGGGGAGCTGTTTTTT CASSLYGTGNTGELFF 16 TRBV5-1 TRBD1 TRBJ2-2 few
TGTGCCACCGGGGGAAAAAGCTCCTACAATGAGCAGTTCTTC CATGGKSSYNEQFF 14 TRBV24-1 - TRBJ2-1 -
TGTGCCAGCAGCTTATCCGAACTAGGTTACAATGAGCAGTTCTTC CASSLSELGYNEQFF 15 TRBV7-8 - TRBJ2-1 -
TGCGCCAGCAGCTTATTGTCGATGAACACTGAAGCTTTCTTT CASSLLSMNTEAFF 14 TRBV5-1 - TRBJ1-1 -
TGCAGTGCAAGGACTAGCGGGAGGTCCCACGAGCAGTACTTC CSARTSGRSHEQYF 14 TRBV20-1 TRBD2 TRBJ2-7 -
TGTGCCAGCAGTTTTATCCAGGCTTCCTCTAACTATGGCTACACCTTC CASSFIQASSNYGYTF 16 TRBV6-6 - TRBJ1-2 few
TGTGCCAGCAGCCCCGGCGGGAGCGCCCCTCGGGAGCAGTTCTTC CASSPGGSAPREQFF 15 TRBV7-2 TRBD2 TRBJ2-1 few